The next 18 T cell receptor beta chains were all read from a single sample in a study of blood T cell repertoires in COVID-19. Profiling relied on immunoSEQ multiplex PCR, and the TCRdb table lists in-frame clones only, not all of them. The profile shows 300,000 to 350,000 clones, 87% of them singletons. Specimen: peripheral blood. These TCRs come from a man younger than 40 with COVID-19, enrolled during active disease.

The chain combines TRBV5-4 with TRBJ2-5, with D perhaps matching TRBD2 (7 bases). Trimming removed 4 bases at V and 2 bases at J, with 18 bases between. The V gene's germline CDR1 is SGHNT and CDR2 YYREEE (reference sequence). The CDR3 runs 16 residues. CDR3 nucleotides: TGTGCCAGCAGCCCCTTTGGGGGGGCTCGGCAAGAGACCCAGTACTTC. Its translation: CASSPFGGARQETQYF.

The rearrangement uses TRBV9 and TRBJ1-3; TRBD1 aligns across 8 bases. The CDR3 runs to 15 residues. Germline loops: CDR1 SGDLS, CDR2 YYNGEE. V was clipped by 3 bases and J by 8 bases; unmatched bases: 10. CDR3 coding DNA: TGTGCCAGCAGCGAGGGGACAGGCGTGGGTTACACCATATATTTT. Encoded protein: CASSEGTGVGYTIYF.

V is TRBV7-3 and J is TRBJ1-2; TRBD1 agrees at 10 bases. This CDR3 contains 14 residues. CDR1 SGHTA and CDR2 FQGTGA come from the germline V gene. V was pared by 5 bases and J by 7 bases, with 7 bases of the junction left unmatched. CDR3 in amino acids: CASSPSGTGAGYTF. The CDR3 DNA reads TGTGCCAGCAGCCCCAGCGGGACAGGGGCTGGCTACACCTTC.

The chain joins TRBV6-5 to TRBJ2-7; 7 bases align to TRBD1. Trimming removed 2 bases from V and 7 bases from J; junction bases left unmatched: 5. This CDR3 comprises 13 residues. CDR1 and CDR2 (germline): MNHEY, SVGAGI. The CDR3, as DNA: TGTGCCAGCAGTTACGACAGGGTACGGGAGCAGTACTTC. Protein: CASSYDRVREQYF.

The rearrangement uses TRBV28 and TRBJ1-3; 11 positions match TRBD1. The germline gives CDR1 MDHEN, CDR2 SYDVKM. The V and J ends lost 6 bases and 1 base, in that order; junction bases with no gene match: 8. The CDR3 is 17 residues long. CDR3 nucleotides: TGTGCCAGCAGCTCCGGACAGGGGGCCAGTTCTGGAAACACCATATATTTT. It yields the protein CASSSGQGASSGNTIYF.

This chain connects TRBV7-8 to TRBJ1-6; D not resolved. The CDR3 has 14 amino acids. V was clipped by 3 bases and J by 13 bases, with 16 bases between them. CDR1 and CDR2 (germline): SGHVS, FQNEAQ. The CDR3 here is CASSFRARGWPLHF. The DNA of the CDR3 is TGTGCCAGCAGCTTTAGAGCCCGCGGTTGGCCCCTCCACTTT. Full variable domain (rest looked up from reference TRBV7-8 and TRBJ1-6): GAGVSQSPRYKVAKRGQDVALRCDPISGHVSLFWYQQALGQGPEFLTYFQNEAQLDKSGLPSDRFFAERPEGSVSTLKIQRTQQEDSAVYLCASSFRARGWPLHFGNGTRLTVT.

This clone has ten or more counts. The chain has TRBV6-2 or TRBV6-3 and TRBJ2-7; D possibly corresponds to TRBD2 (6 bases). Germline V gene data show CDR1 as MNHEY and CDR2 as SVGEGT. The CDR3 is 15 residues long. V was clipped by 0 bases and J by 4 bases, with 13 bases between them. The CDR3 bases are TGTGCCAGCAGTTACTCTTGGGCAGCGGGTTACGAGCAGTACTTC. Translation gives CASSYSWAAGYEQYF.

This chain links TRBV5-1 with TRBJ2-3; 8 bases match TRBD1. After removal of 4 bases from V and 0 bases from J, the junction contained 4 bases not matched to a gene. The CDR3 covers 15 residues. Germline V gene data show CDR1 as SGHRS and CDR2 as YFSETQ. The CDR3 bases are TGCGCCAGCAGCATGGACAGGGCTAGCACAGATACGCAGTATTTT. Translation: CASSMDRASTDTQYF.

The chain carries TRBV2 and TRBJ1-1; 9 bases are shared with TRBD1. The CDR3 has 14 amino acids. V was pared by 6 bases and J by 7 bases, with 9 bases of the junction left unmatched. Germline CDR1 reads SNHLY; CDR2 reads FYNNEI. The CDR3 region has the DNA TGTGCCAGCAGGGTACAGGGGGCGCGAGGTGAAGCTTTCTTT. It yields the protein CASRVQGARGEAFF. Full variable domain (remainder filled in from reference TRBV2 and TRBJ1-1): EPEVTQTPSHQVTQMGQEVILRCVPISNHLYFYWYRQILGQKVEFLVSFYNNEISEKSEIFDDQFSVERPDGSNFTLKIRSTKLEDSAMYFCASRVQGARGEAFFGQGTRLTVV.

The V gene is TRBV5-4, the J gene TRBJ2-7, with 9 bases fitting TRBD2. Germline values: CDR1 SGHNT, CDR2 YYREEE (reference sequence). The J segment lost 3 bases and the V segment lost 0 bases, leaving 4 bases of the junction unmatched. The CDR3 covers 15 residues. CDR3 region: CASSLGPAGGYEQYF. The DNA for the CDR3 is TGTGCCAGCAGCTTGGGACCAGCGGGGGGCTACGAGCAGTACTTC.

The CDR3 here is CASSLSGGASGGFWSNTGELFF. The CDR3 DNA sequence: TGTGCCAGCAGCTTATCCGGTGGGGCTAGCGGGGGGTTCTGGTCGAACACCGGGGAGCTGTTTTTT. The chain recombines TRBV13 with TRBJ2-2, with 11 bases identical to TRBD2. The V segment lost 2 bases and the J segment 0 bases; nucleotides outside the gene matches: 17. This CDR3 has 22 residues. The germline gives CDR1 PRHDT, CDR2 FYEKMQ (reference sequence).

The genes are TRBV7-9 and TRBJ1-6; TRBD1 aligns across 8 bases. The germline gives CDR1 SEHNR, CDR2 FQNEAQ (reference sequence). The V and J ends lost 10 bases and 5 bases, in that order; junction bases with no gene match: 13. The CDR3 is made up of 16 amino acids. The CDR3 is CATPVQTGGNNSPLHF. In nucleotides, the CDR3 is TGTGCCACCCCGGTCCAAACAGGGGGGAATAATTCACCCCTCCACTTT. Based on the CDR3 plus reference TRBV7-9 and TRBJ1-6, the full variable domain is DTGVSQNPRHKITKRGQNVTFRCDPISEHNRLYWYRQTLGQGPEFLTYFQNEAQLEKSRLLSDRFSAERPKGSFSTLEIQRTEQGDSAMYLCATPVQTGGNNSPLHFGNGTRLTVT.

The V call is TRBV6-5, the J call TRBJ1-5; D is possibly TRBD1 (6 bases). The CDR3 loop spans 14 amino acids. With 6 bases removed from V and 10 bases from J, the gap between germline ends came to 19 bases. CDR1 is MNHEY and CDR2 is SVGAGI in the germline V gene. In DNA, the CDR3 is TGTGCCAGCAGGGACAGCGCTTCGTGGGAACCCCAGCATTTT. Its protein product is CASRDSASWEPQHF.

The chain is built from TRBV7-2 and TRBJ1-2; possible D gene TRBD1, 5 bases. The CDR3 runs to 11 residues. Germline lookup yields CDR1 SGHTA and CDR2 FQGNSA. Trimming stripped 3 bases from V and 7 bases from J, with 6 bases between. The CDR3 sequence is CASSFGGGYTF. The CDR3 nucleotides are TGTGCCAGCAGCTTCGGGGGTGGCTACACCTTC.

The rearrangement joins TRBV5-1 to TRBJ2-5, with D possibly matching TRBD1 (6 bases). This CDR3 is 16 amino acids long. The V end was cut by 4 bases, the J end by 4 bases, with 20 bases between. Looked up from germline, CDR1 is SGHRS and CDR2 is YFSETQ. This chain's CDR3 is CASSHPPGQGGETQYF. In DNA, the CDR3 is TGCGCCAGCAGCCACCCCCCGGGACAAGGGGGAGAGACCCAGTACTTC.

The chain uses TRBV20-1 and TRBJ1-2, with a tentative D call TRBD1 (6 bases). Germline CDR1 reads DFQATT; CDR2 reads SNEGSKA (reference sequence). The CDR3 is 11 residues long. CDR3 sequence reads: CIIGGLGGYTF. The CDR3, as DNA: TGCATTATAGGGGGTTTAGGTGGCTACACCTTC.

V usage is TRBV5-1 and J usage is TRBJ1-2, with 10 nucleotides matching TRBD1. This CDR3 contains 12 residues. V dropped 4 bases and J dropped 8; count of bases not matched to a gene: 2. Germline-derived CDR1 and CDR2 are SGHRS and YFSETQ. This chain's CDR3 is CASSPTGGGYTF. The CDR3 coding sequence is TGCGCCAGCAGCCCGACAGGGGGCGGCTACACCTTC.

The chain carries TRBV19 and TRBJ1-1, with TRBD1 identical over 10 bases. CDR3 length equals 14 residues. With V trimmed by 5 bases and J by 2 bases, 2 bases remained unmatched. Per germline, CDR1 LNHDA and CDR2 SQIVND (reference sequence). CDR3 coding DNA: TGTGCCAGTAGTTGGACAGGGGGTAACACTGAAGCTTTCTTT. Protein sequence: CASSWTGGNTEAFF. Based on the CDR3 plus reference TRBV19 and TRBJ1-1, the full variable domain is DGGITQSPKYLFRKEGQNVTLSCEQNLNHDAMYWYRQDPGQGLRLIYYSQIVNDFQKGDIAEGYSVSREKKESFPLTVTSAQKNPTAFYLCASSWTGGNTEAFFGQGTRLTVV.